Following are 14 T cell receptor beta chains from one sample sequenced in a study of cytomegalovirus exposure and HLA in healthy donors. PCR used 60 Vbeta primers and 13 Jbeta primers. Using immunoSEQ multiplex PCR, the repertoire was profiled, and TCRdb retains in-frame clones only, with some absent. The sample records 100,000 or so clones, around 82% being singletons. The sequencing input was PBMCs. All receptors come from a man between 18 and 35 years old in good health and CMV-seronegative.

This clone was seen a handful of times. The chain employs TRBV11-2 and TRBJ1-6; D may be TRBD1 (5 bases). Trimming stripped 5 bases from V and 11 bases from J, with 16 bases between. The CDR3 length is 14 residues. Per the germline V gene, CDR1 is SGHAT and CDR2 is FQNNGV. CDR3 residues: CASSPWTNATPLHF. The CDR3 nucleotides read TGTGCCAGCAGCCCGTGGACAAACGCAACACCCCTCCACTTT.

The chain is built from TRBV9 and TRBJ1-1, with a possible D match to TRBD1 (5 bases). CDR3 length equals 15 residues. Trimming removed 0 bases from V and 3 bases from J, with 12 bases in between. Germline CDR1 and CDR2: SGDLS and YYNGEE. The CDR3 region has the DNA TGTGCCAGCAGCGTAGCTCCCGCGGGGGACACTGAAGCTTTCTTT. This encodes CASSVAPAGDTEAFF.

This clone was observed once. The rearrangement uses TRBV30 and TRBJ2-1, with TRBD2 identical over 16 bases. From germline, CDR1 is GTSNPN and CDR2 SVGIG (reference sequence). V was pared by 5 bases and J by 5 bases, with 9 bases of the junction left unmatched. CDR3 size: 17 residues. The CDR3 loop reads CAWAGLAGGFSHNEQFF. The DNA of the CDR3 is TGTGCCTGGGCGGGACTAGCGGGGGGGTTTAGCCACAATGAGCAGTTCTTC. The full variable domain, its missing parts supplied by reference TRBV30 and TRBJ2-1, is SQTIHQWPATLVQPVGSPLSLECTVEGTSNPNLYWYRQAAGRGLQLLFYSVGIGQISSEVPQNLSASRPQDRQFILSSKKLLLSDSGFYLCAWAGLAGGFSHNEQFFGPGTRLTVL.

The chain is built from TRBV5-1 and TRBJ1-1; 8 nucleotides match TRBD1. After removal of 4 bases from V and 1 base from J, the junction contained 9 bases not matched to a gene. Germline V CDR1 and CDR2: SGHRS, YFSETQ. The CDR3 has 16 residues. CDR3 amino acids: CASSLQGAHQNTEAFF. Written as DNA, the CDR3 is TGCGCCAGCAGCCTCCAGGGGGCTCATCAGAACACTGAAGCTTTCTTT.

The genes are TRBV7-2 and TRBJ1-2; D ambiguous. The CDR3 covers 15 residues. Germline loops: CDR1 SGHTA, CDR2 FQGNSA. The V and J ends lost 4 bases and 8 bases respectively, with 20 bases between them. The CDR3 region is CASSSSVGGWGGYTF. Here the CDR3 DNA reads TGTGCCAGCAGCTCCTCGGTGGGAGGCTGGGGAGGCTACACCTTC. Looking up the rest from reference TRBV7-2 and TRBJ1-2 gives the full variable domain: GAGVSQSPSNKVTEKGKDVELRCDPISGHTALYWYRQSLGQGLEFLIYFQGNSAPDKSGLPSDRFSAERTGGSVSTLTIQRTQQEDSAVYLCASSSSVGGWGGYTFGSGTRLTVV.

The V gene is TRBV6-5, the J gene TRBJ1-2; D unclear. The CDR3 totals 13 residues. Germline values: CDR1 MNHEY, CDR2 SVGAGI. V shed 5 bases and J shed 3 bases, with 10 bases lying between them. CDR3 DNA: TGTGCCAGCAGTCGGTCCGAGGACTATGGCTACACCTTC. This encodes CASSRSEDYGYTF.

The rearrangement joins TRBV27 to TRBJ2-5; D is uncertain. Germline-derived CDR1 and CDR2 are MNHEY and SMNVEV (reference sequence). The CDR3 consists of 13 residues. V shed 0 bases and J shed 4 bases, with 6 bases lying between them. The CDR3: CASSLSAVETQYF. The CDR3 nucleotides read TGTGCCAGCAGTTTATCGGCCGTAGAGACCCAGTACTTC.

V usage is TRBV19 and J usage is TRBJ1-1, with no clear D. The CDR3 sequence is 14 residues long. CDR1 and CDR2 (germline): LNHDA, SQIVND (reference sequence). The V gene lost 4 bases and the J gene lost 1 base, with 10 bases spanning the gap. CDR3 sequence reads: CASSTLTRNTEAFF. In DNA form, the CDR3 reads TGTGCCAGTAGTACCCTTACAAGGAACACTGAAGCTTTCTTT.

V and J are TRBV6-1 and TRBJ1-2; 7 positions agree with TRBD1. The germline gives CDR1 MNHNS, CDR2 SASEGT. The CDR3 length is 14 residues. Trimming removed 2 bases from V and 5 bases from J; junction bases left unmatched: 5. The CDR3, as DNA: TGTGCCAGCAGTGAATCTGCAGGGGGTTATGGCTACACCTTC. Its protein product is CASSESAGGYGYTF.

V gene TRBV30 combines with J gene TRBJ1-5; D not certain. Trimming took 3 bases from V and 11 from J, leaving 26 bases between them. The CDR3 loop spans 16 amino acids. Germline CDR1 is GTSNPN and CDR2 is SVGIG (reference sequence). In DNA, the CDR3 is TGTGCCTGGAGCTCTCCGTTGACGGGTCTTTACGGGGCCCAGCATTTT. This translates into CAWSSPLTGLYGAQHF.

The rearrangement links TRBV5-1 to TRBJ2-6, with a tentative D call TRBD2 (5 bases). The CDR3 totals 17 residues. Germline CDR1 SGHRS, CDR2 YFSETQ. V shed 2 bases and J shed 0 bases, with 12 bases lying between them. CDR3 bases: TGCGCCAGCAGCTTAAACCAGAGGGCCTCTGGGGCCAACGTCCTGACTTTC. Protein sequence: CASSLNQRASGANVLTF.

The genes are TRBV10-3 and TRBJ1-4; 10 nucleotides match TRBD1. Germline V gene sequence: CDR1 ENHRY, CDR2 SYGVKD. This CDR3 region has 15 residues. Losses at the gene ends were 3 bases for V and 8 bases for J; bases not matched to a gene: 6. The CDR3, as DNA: TGTGCCATCAGTGATTATGGGACAGGGGTGGAAAAACTGTTTTTT. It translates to CAISDYGTGVEKLFF.

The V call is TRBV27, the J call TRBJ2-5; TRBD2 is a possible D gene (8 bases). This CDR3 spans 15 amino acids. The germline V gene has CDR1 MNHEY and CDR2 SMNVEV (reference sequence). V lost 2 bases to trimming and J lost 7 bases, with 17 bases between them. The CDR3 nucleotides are TGTGCCAGCAGTTTAACGGGGGGGCCAGGGGGGACCCAGTACTTC. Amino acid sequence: CASSLTGGPGGTQYF.

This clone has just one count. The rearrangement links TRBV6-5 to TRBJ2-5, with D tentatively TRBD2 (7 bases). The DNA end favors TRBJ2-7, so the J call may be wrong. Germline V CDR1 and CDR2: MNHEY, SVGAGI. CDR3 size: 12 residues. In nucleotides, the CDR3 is TGTGCCAGCAACTTAGGGGGGGGCGAGCAGTACTTC. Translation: CASNLGGGEQYF.